A selection of T cell receptor beta chains follows, all from one sample in a study of neurological immune-mediated disorders. One entry per CDR3 protein results from TCRdb running MiXCR on the 5' RACE reads. The sample has about 76,000 distinct CDR3 sequences; 15% to 20% are singletons. Sequencing was performed on PBMCs. Every receptor here comes from a woman in her 40s in good health. The CDR3 runs from the conserved cysteine through the conserved F or W. Fields, in order: clone size, J gene, V gene, D gene, CDR3 protein, CDR3 DNA. The D gene is left open where the match is weak. Size values are once, few and many counts, or a class for expanded clones, and some rows have none.

many,TRBJ2-7,TRBV7-2,.,CASRPGAVDEQYF,TGTGCCAGCAGACCGGGGGCGGTTGACGAGCAGTACTTC
many,TRBJ2-3,TRBV5-1,.,CASSLAAGTMDTQYF,TGCGCCAGCAGCTTGGCCGCGGGAACAATGGATACGCAGTATTTT
many,TRBJ1-2,TRBV12-3/TRBV12-4,.,CASSERDPIYGYTF,TGTGCCAGCAGTGAGCGGGACCCAATATATGGCTACACCTTC
many,TRBJ1-2,TRBV12-3/TRBV12-4,TRBD1,CASSWGDRHTF,TGTGCCAGCAGTTGGGGGGACAGGCACACCTTC
many,TRBJ2-3,TRBV20-1,.,CSASQGGQDTQYF,TGCAGTGCTTCACAGGGAGGGCAGGATACGCAGTATTTT
many,TRBJ2-5,TRBV7-2,.,CASSNSGSQYF,TGTGCCAGCAGCAATAGTGGTTCCCAGTACTTC
many,TRBJ1-2,TRBV20-1,TRBD1,CSARETGGHYGYTF,TGCAGTGCTAGGGAGACAGGGGGGCACTATGGCTACACCTTC
many,TRBJ2-7,TRBV14,.,CASSQEGQGPYEQYF,TGTGCCAGCAGCCAAGAAGGGCAGGGCCCATACGAGCAGTACTTC
.,TRBJ1-6,TRBV6-5,.,CASSPPGGGSPLHF,TGTGCCAGCAGTCCCCCGGGGGGTGGTTCACCCCTCCACTTT
.,TRBJ1-2,TRBV30,TRBD1,CACTGGSGYGYTF,TGTGCCTGCACAGGGGGCTCTGGCTATGGCTACACCTTC
once,TRBJ2-2,TRBV5-1,TRBD2,CASSRAGRGNIGELFF,TGCGCCAGCAGCCGAGCGGGGCGCGGGAACATCGGGGAGCTCTTTTTT
many,TRBJ2-2,TRBV12-3/TRBV12-4,.,CASSQQGWTGELFF,TGTGCCAGCAGTCAACAGGGATGGACCGGGGAGCTGTTTTTT
many,TRBJ1-6,TRBV10-3,.,CAISPSTGNSPLHF,TGTGCCATCAGTCCCTCCACCGGGAATTCACCCCTCCACTTT
.,TRBJ1-1,TRBV20-1,.,CSARSVRSLNTERFF,TGCAGTGCTAGATCAGTAAGGAGCTTGAACACTGAACGTTTCTTT
many,TRBJ2-5,TRBV20-1,TRBD2,CSARDGLAGVPQETQYF,TGCAGTGCTAGAGATGGGCTAGCGGGGGTGCCACAAGAGACCCAGTACTTC
many,TRBJ1-1,TRBV5-1,TRBD1,CASSPGQGRYTEAFF,TGCGCCAGCAGCCCAGGACAGGGGCGTTACACTGAAGCTTTCTTT
many,TRBJ2-1,TRBV7-2,.,CASSIQTSNNEQFF,TGTGCCAGCAGCATCCAGACGAGCAACAATGAGCAGTTCTTC
many,TRBJ2-3,TRBV12-3/TRBV12-4,.,CASSLGHGVEDTQYF,TGTGCCAGCAGTTTAGGGCATGGAGTGGAGGATACGCAGTATTTT
many,TRBJ1-2,TRBV5-1,TRBD1,CASSFGQEYGYTF,TGCGCCAGCAGCTTTGGACAGGAGTATGGCTACACCTTC
.,TRBJ2-3,TRBV4-1,TRBD2,CASSRLAGTTDTQYF,TGCGCCAGCAGCCGACTAGCGGGTACCACAGATACGCAGTATTTT
many,TRBJ1-1,TRBV20-1,.,CSAREGTLTEAFF,TGCAGTGCTAGAGAGGGTACACTAACTGAAGCTTTCTTT
many,TRBJ1-6,TRBV5-1,.,CASSLLGQGNSPLHF,TGCGCCAGCAGCCTCCTCGGGCAGGGGAATTCACCCCTCCACTTT
many,TRBJ2-5,TRBV20-1,.,CSARDMETQYF,TGCAGTGCTAGAGATATGGAGACCCAGTACTTC
many,TRBJ1-6,TRBV12-3/TRBV12-4,TRBD1,CASSSGQGSPLHF,TGTGCCAGCAGCTCGGGACAGGGATCACCCCTCCACTTT
many,TRBJ2-5,TRBV5-1,TRBD1,CASSLRDRIWQETQYF,TGCGCCAGCAGCCTCCGGGACAGAATTTGGCAAGAGACCCAGTACTTC
many,TRBJ2-5,TRBV10-3,.,CAPAAQYF,TGTGCCCCCGCGGCCCAGTACTTC
.,TRBJ2-3,TRBV20-1,TRBD1,CSAPAGGRNIDTQYF,TGCAGTGCCCCGGCAGGGGGCCGAAATATAGATACGCAGTATTTT
.,TRBJ1-5,TRBV6-1,TRBD1,CASSDRDRGQFQPQHF,TGTGCCAGCAGTGACCGGGACAGGGGGCAGTTTCAGCCCCAGCATTTT
many,TRBJ2-3,TRBV29-1,TRBD2,CSSRGGSTDTQYF,TGCAGCTCGCGGGGGGGGAGCACAGATACGCAGTATTTT
many,TRBJ1-5,TRBV24-1,.,CATSDRDSQDQPQHF,TGTGCCACCAGTGACCGGGACTCCCAGGATCAGCCCCAGCATTTT
many,TRBJ2-3,TRBV5-1,.,CASSLAGKSADTQYF,TGCGCCAGCAGCTTGGCCGGGAAGTCTGCAGATACGCAGTATTTT
many,TRBJ2-4,TRBV3-1,TRBD1,CASSQADRGLDF,TGTGCCAGCAGCCAAGCGGACAGGGGGCTGGACTTC
.,TRBJ2-3,TRBV6-1,.,CASAVGSGTDTQYF,TGTGCCAGCGCCGTCGGCAGCGGGACAGATACGCAGTATTTT
many,TRBJ1-1,TRBV20-1,.,CSANRESNTEAFF,TGCAGTGCTAACAGGGAGTCGAACACTGAAGCTTTCTTT
many,TRBJ2-1,TRBV20-1,.,CSARGSSGPFYNEQFF,TGCAGTGCTAGAGGGTCCAGCGGACCTTTTTACAATGAGCAGTTCTTC
many,TRBJ2-3,TRBV28,.,CATRTGGTDTQYF,TGTGCCACCCGGACCGGGGGCACAGATACGCAGTATTTT
many,TRBJ2-7,TRBV5-5,TRBD2,CASSLGLGGSVYEQYF,TGTGCCAGCAGCTTAGGGCTGGGGGGGTCGGTATACGAGCAGTACTTC
many,TRBJ2-5,TRBV5-1,TRBD1,CASSTRTGRQETQYF,TGCGCCAGCAGCACCCGGACAGGGCGCCAAGAGACCCAGTACTTC
many,TRBJ2-1,TRBV5-1,.,CASSLAAFPYNEQFF,TGCGCCAGCAGCTTGGCGGCTTTTCCCTACAATGAGCAGTTCTTC
many,TRBJ2-7,TRBV7-2,.,CASSLRAGEAYEQYF,TGTGCCAGCAGCTTAAGGGCAGGCGAAGCCTACGAGCAGTACTTC
few,TRBJ1-2,TRBV7-2,.,CASSLLRGVNYGYTF,TGTGCCAGCAGCTTATTGAGAGGAGTTAACTATGGCTACACCTTC
many,TRBJ1-3,TRBV2,.,CASSQGYSGNTIYF,TGTGCCAGCAGTCAGGGGTACTCTGGAAACACCATATATTTT
many,TRBJ2-2,TRBV28,TRBD1,CASSLPGQGNTGELFF,TGTGCCAGCAGTCTGCCGGGACAGGGCAACACCGGGGAGCTGTTTTTT
many,TRBJ2-3,TRBV20-1,TRBD2,CSARWAGGDTQYF,TGCAGTGCGAGGTGGGCGGGGGGCGATACGCAGTATTTT
many,TRBJ1-2,TRBV14,.,CASSQDSMRRGYTF,TGTGCCAGCAGCCAAGATTCTATGCGCAGGGGCTACACCTTC
many,TRBJ2-1,TRBV5-1,.,CASSGDINEQFF,TGCGCCAGCAGCGGGGACATCAATGAGCAGTTCTTC
many,TRBJ2-3,TRBV6-6,.,CASSYSLGGETDTQYF,TGTGCCAGCAGTTACTCGCTAGGGGGGGAAACAGATACGCAGTATTTT
many,TRBJ2-3,TRBV7-7,TRBD1,CASSFRGQDTQYF,TGTGCTAGCAGCTTCAGGGGGCAAGATACGCAGTATTTT
many,TRBJ2-3,TRBV7-2,.,CASSFSGRGALTDTQYF,TGTGCCAGCAGCTTTAGTGGGAGGGGGGCCCTAACAGATACGCAGTATTTT
many,TRBJ2-1,TRBV19,.,CASTGYNEQFF,TGTGCCAGTACCGGTTACAATGAGCAGTTCTTC